These 26 T cell receptor beta chains originate from one sample sequenced in a study of shared clonotypes between healthy human individuals. Only in-frame clones appear in the TCRdb table, and some are missing; sequencing was by immunoSEQ multiplex PCR. The sample yields about 2.3 million clones, roughly 93% seen once. Sequenced input: naive CD4+ T cells from PBMCs. Subset given: CD45RA+ positively selected. The receptors stem from a man aged 18 to 30 in good health. Some clones in this sample may be carry-over from other donors' samples.

The chain is built from TRBV5-4 and TRBJ2-7; the match to TRBD2 covers 8 bases. With V trimmed by 4 bases and J by 3 bases, 6 bases remained unmatched. Germline loops: CDR1 SGHNT, CDR2 YYREEE (reference sequence). This CDR3 contains 14 residues. The CDR3: CASSPRGTSYEQYF. In nucleotides, the CDR3 is TGTGCCAGCAGCCCCCGGGGGACTAGCTACGAGCAGTACTTC.

The rearrangement joins TRBV4-1 to TRBJ1-4, with D perhaps matching TRBD1 (5 bases). This CDR3 has 14 residues. The V gene's germline CDR1 is MGHRA and CDR2 YSYEKL. Between the trimmed V and J ends, which lost 4 bases and 14 bases, there was a span of 20 bases. Written as DNA, the CDR3 is TGCGCCAGCAGCCCAAACGGGACCCCGCTTAACCTGTTTTTT. This sequence encodes CASSPNGTPLNLFF.

CDR3 nucleotide sequence: TGTGCCAGCAGTGCCGCGGACAGGGAGTACGAGCAGTACTTC. Its translation: CASSAADREYEQYF. The chain carries TRBV2 and TRBJ2-7; the match to TRBD1 covers 8 bases. The germline V gene encodes CDR1 SNHLY and CDR2 FYNNEI. V gave up 4 bases and J gave up 4 bases; unmatched junction bases: 6. There are 14 residues in the CDR3. The full variable domain, with the rest looked up from reference TRBV2 and TRBJ2-7, is EPEVTQTPSHQVTQMGQEVILRCVPISNHLYFYWYRQILGQKVEFLVSFYNNEISEKSEIFDDQFSVERPDGSNFTLKIRSTKLEDSAMYFCASSAADREYEQYFGPGTRLTVT.

V gene TRBV7-2 combines with J gene TRBJ2-7, with D possibly matching TRBD2 (5 bases). CDR1 and CDR2 from the germline V gene are SGHTA and FQGNSA. The CDR3 covers 15 residues. Trimming stripped 2 bases from V and 1 base from J, with 12 bases between. As DNA, the CDR3 is TGTGCCAGCAGCTTATACTGGACGGGGTCCTACGAGCAGTACTTC. Translated: CASSLYWTGSYEQYF.

The chain joins TRBV6-1 to TRBJ2-7; D unclear. Germline CDR1 reads MNHNS; CDR2 reads SASEGT. Trimming shortened V by 6 bases and J by 2 bases, and 2 bases separated the two germline ends. The CDR3 sequence is 10 residues long. CDR3 DNA sequence: TGTGCCAGCAGGACCTACGAGCAGTACTTC. Residues: CASRTYEQYF.

The chain recombines TRBV5-1 with TRBJ1-3; D unresolved. The CDR3 sequence is 16 residues long. Between the trimmed V and J ends, which lost 2 bases and 0 bases, there was a span of 12 bases. The germline CDR1 and CDR2 sequences are SGHRS and YFSETQ. The CDR3 reads CASSFSGHLSGNTIYF. The DNA of the CDR3 is TGCGCCAGCAGCTTTTCAGGCCACCTCTCTGGAAACACCATATATTTT.

CDR3 coding DNA: TGTGCCAGCGTCCAATCGGGGCTAGCGGGACGAGAGACCCAGTACTTC. It yields the protein CASVQSGLAGRETQYF. The genes are TRBV7-9 and TRBJ2-5; TRBD2 matches 9 bases. The CDR3 totals 16 residues. V shed 8 bases and J 4 bases; nucleotides not matched to a gene: 14. Germline V gene data show CDR1 as SEHNR and CDR2 as FQNEAQ (reference sequence).

V is TRBV29-1 and J is TRBJ1-2; D ambiguous. The CDR3 is 11 residues long. The ends were cut back, 7 bases at V and 0 bases at J, with 6 bases in the middle. Looked up from germline, CDR1 is SQVTM and CDR2 is ANQGSEA. The CDR3 reads CSGESNYGYTF. CDR3 in DNA: TGCAGCGGCGAGTCTAACTATGGCTACACCTTC.

The rearrangement links TRBV30 to TRBJ1-4, with unresolved D. Germline V lookup: CDR1 GTSNPN, CDR2 SVGIG (reference sequence). The length of the CDR3 is 11 residues. The ends were cut back, 7 bases at V and 4 bases at J, with 7 bases in the middle. The CDR3 coding sequence is TGTGCCTTAAAGGGTAATGAAAAACTGTTTTTT. It is translated as CALKGNEKLFF.

The chain recombines TRBV7-2 with TRBJ1-4; 8 bases align to TRBD1. Germline CDR1 SGHTA, CDR2 FQGNSA. Trimming cost V 1 base and J 8 bases; bases outside gene matches: 9. The CDR3 loop spans 16 amino acids. CDR3 sequence reads: CASSLGQGAGIEKLFF. Here the CDR3 DNA reads TGTGCCAGCAGCTTAGGGCAGGGGGCGGGGATCGAAAAACTGTTTTTT.

This chain's CDR3 is CASNPLAGGPSKYNEQFF. CDR3 nucleotide sequence: TGTGCCAGCAACCCTCTCGCGGGAGGGCCCTCGAAATACAATGAGCAGTTCTTC. The chain is built from TRBV7-9 and TRBJ2-1, with TRBD2 matching 9 bases. CDR1 is SEHNR, CDR2 FQNEAQ, per germline (reference sequence). This CDR3 region has 18 residues. V shed 7 bases and J 4 bases; nucleotides not matched to a gene: 17.

V gene TRBV5-6 combines with J gene TRBJ1-1; maybe TRBD1 (5 bases). The germline V gene has CDR1 SGHDT and CDR2 YYEEEE. There are 15 residues in the CDR3. V lost 4 bases and J lost 2, with 15 bases in between. Here the CDR3 DNA reads TGTGCCAGCAGCCGGGGGTGGCCCGGTAACACTGAAGCTTTCTTT. Encoded protein: CASSRGWPGNTEAFF.

V usage is TRBV14 and J usage is TRBJ1-1; unclear D gene. V gave up 1 base and J gave up 4 bases, with 13 bases separating them. Germline V lookup: CDR1 SGHDN, CDR2 FVKESK. The CDR3 extends over 15 amino acids. The CDR3 bases are TGTGCCAGCAGCCAAGGGGCCCTGGTGGGCACTGAAGCTTTCTTT. Its translation: CASSQGALVGTEAFF. Drawing the rest from reference TRBV14 and TRBJ1-1, the complete variable domain is EAGVTQFPSHSVIEKGQTVTLRCDPISGHDNLYWYRRVMGKEIKFLLHFVKESKQDESGMPNNRFLAERTGGTYSTLKVQPAELEDSGVYFCASSQGALVGTEAFFGQGTRLTVV.

The sample holds one count of this clone. This rearrangement joins TRBV29-1 to TRBJ1-2; D gene ambiguous. Germline V gene sequence: CDR1 SQVTM, CDR2 ANQGSEA. The CDR3 runs 16 residues. V lost 4 bases and J 1 base, leaving 19 bases between the germline ends. The CDR3 DNA reads TGCAGCGTTGCAATCGCAGCCGGAACCTATAACTATGGCTACACCTTC. This sequence encodes CSVAIAAGTYNYGYTF. The variable domain in full, completed from reference TRBV29-1 and TRBJ1-2, reads SAVISQKPSRDICQRGTSLTIQCQVDSQVTMMFWYRQQPGQSLTLIATANQGSEATYESGFVIDKFPISRPNLTFSTLTVSNMSPEDSSIYLCSVAIAAGTYNYGYTFGSGTRLTVV.

The chain is built from TRBV10-3 and TRBJ1-2, with 12 bases fitting TRBD1. The CDR3 spans 16 residues. With 0 bases clipped from V and 8 bases from J, the junction kept 7 bases outside the gene matches. Germline V CDR1 and CDR2: ENHRY, SYGVKD. CDR3 nucleotide sequence: TGTGCCATCAGTGAGTCCCCCGGGACAGGGGGCAACGGCTACACCTTC. Translated, it gives CAISESPGTGGNGYTF.

The chain combines TRBV19 with TRBJ2-2; tentative D call: TRBD1 (6 bases). From germline, CDR1 is LNHDA and CDR2 SQIVND (reference sequence). V was pared by 5 bases and J by 2 bases, with 12 bases between. CDR3 size: 15 residues. CDR3 amino acids: CASSQAGDNTGELFF. The CDR3 DNA is TGTGCCAGTAGTCAGGCAGGGGATAACACCGGGGAGCTGTTTTTT.

V and J are TRBV10-2 and TRBJ1-5, with a tentative D call TRBD1 (6 bases). From germline, CDR1 is WSHSY and CDR2 SAAADI. The CDR3 is 15 residues long. Trimming removed 0 bases at V and 3 bases at J, with 9 bases between. As DNA, the CDR3 is TGCGCCAGCAGTGAGTCAGGGGGATACAATCAGCCCCAGCATTTT. Translated, it gives CASSESGGYNQPQHF.

The chain employs TRBV28 and TRBJ2-1, with a possible D match to TRBD1 (5 bases). CDR3 length: 17 residues. CDR1 and CDR2 from the germline V gene are MDHEN and SYDVKM. V was shortened by 7 bases and J by 0 bases, with 19 bases between the two germline ends. The CDR3 here is CASTHLGQTDSYNEQFF. The CDR3 DNA is TGTGCCAGCACACATTTAGGACAAACAGACTCCTACAATGAGCAGTTCTTC.

The chain combines TRBV5-5 with TRBJ2-7, with TRBD1 matching over 9 bases. The CDR3 sequence is 20 residues long. CDR1 SGHKS and CDR2 YYEKEE come from the germline V gene (reference sequence). With V trimmed by 0 bases and J by 4 bases, 20 bases remained unmatched. CDR3 DNA sequence: TGTGCCAGCAGCTTGGGTACTTGGATCACCGAGACAGGGGGGAGGTACGAGCAGTACTTC. Encoded protein: CASSLGTWITETGGRYEQYF. The full variable domain, its missing parts supplied by reference TRBV5-5 and TRBJ2-7, is DAGVTQSPTHLIKTRGQQVTLRCSPISGHKSVSWYQQVLGQGPQFIFQYYEKEERGRGNFPDRFSARQFPNYSSELNVNALLLGDSALYLCASSLGTWITETGGRYEQYFGPGTRLTVT.

J is TRBJ1-3 and V is TRBV28; no clear D gene. Germline CDR1 reads MDHEN; CDR2 reads SYDVKM. Trimming pared 5 bases from V and 0 bases from J, leaving 5 bases between. The CDR3 covers 13 residues. In DNA form, the CDR3 reads TGTGCCAGCAGTACCTACTCTGGAAACACCATATATTTT. Translation gives CASSTYSGNTIYF.

The chain has TRBV9 and TRBJ1-4; a possible D gene is TRBD1 (5 bases). The CDR3 consists of 18 residues. CDR1 SGDLS and CDR2 YYNGEE come from the germline V gene. Trimming left V 0 bases short and J 0 bases short, with 15 bases between. The CDR3 nucleotides read TGTGCCAGCAGCGTAGATGGCAGGGTAGGATCAACTAATGAAAAACTGTTTTTT. It translates to CASSVDGRVGSTNEKLFF.

The V gene is TRBV7-9, the J gene TRBJ2-7; TRBD1 aligns across 7 bases. CDR1 SEHNR and CDR2 FQNEAQ come from the germline V gene (reference sequence). The CDR3 has 15 amino acids. The ends lost 2 bases at V and 8 bases at J; junction bases unmatched: 12. CDR3 loop: CASSLTGTEATKQYF. In nucleotides, the CDR3 is TGTGCCAGCAGCTTAACCGGGACAGAGGCTACGAAGCAGTACTTC.

In DNA form, the CDR3 reads TGTGCCAGCAGTTACGCGGACAGTCCCGAGCAGTACTTC. It translates to CASSYADSPEQYF. This chain connects TRBV6-5 to TRBJ2-7; maybe TRBD1 (6 bases). Trimming removed 2 bases at V and 6 bases at J, with 11 bases between. CDR3 length equals 13 residues. CDR1 is MNHEY and CDR2 is SVGAGI in the germline V gene.

This clone appeared once. The chain couples TRBV5-1 to TRBJ2-7, with 11 nucleotides matching TRBD2. The ends lost 4 bases at V and 2 bases at J; junction bases unmatched: 5. Germline-derived CDR1 and CDR2 are SGHRS and YFSETQ. CDR3 length: 15 amino acids. The CDR3: CASSHPGLAAYEQYF. The CDR3 DNA reads TGCGCCAGCAGCCATCCGGGACTAGCGGCCTACGAGCAGTACTTC.

The chain has TRBV11-2 and TRBJ2-5; 8 nucleotides line up with TRBD1. J was trimmed by 1 base and V by 4 bases; bases with no gene match: 14. The CDR3 is made up of 18 amino acids. The germline V gene has CDR1 SGHAT and CDR2 FQNNGV. DNA for the CDR3: TGTGCCAGCAGCTCTCACCCCCGGGACAGGCCCCCCCAAGAGACCCAGTACTTC. It is translated as CASSSHPRDRPPQETQYF.

About this clone itself: Other DNA variants within this sample encode the same CDR3. The chain employs TRBV7-9 and TRBJ1-1; no reliable D call. Germline values: CDR1 SEHNR, CDR2 FQNEAQ (reference sequence). This CDR3 has 12 residues. V dropped 3 bases and J dropped 1 base, with 3 bases sitting between them. In DNA, the CDR3 is TGTGCCAGCAGCTTCGAGAACACTGAAGCTTTCTTT. This codes for CASSFENTEAFF. Using reference TRBV7-9 and TRBJ1-1 for the parts outside the CDR3, the full variable domain is DTGVSQNPRHKITKRGQNVTFRCDPISEHNRLYWYRQTLGQGPEFLTYFQNEAQLEKSRLLSDRFSAERPKGSFSTLEIQRTEQGDSAMYLCASSFENTEAFFGQGTRLTVV.